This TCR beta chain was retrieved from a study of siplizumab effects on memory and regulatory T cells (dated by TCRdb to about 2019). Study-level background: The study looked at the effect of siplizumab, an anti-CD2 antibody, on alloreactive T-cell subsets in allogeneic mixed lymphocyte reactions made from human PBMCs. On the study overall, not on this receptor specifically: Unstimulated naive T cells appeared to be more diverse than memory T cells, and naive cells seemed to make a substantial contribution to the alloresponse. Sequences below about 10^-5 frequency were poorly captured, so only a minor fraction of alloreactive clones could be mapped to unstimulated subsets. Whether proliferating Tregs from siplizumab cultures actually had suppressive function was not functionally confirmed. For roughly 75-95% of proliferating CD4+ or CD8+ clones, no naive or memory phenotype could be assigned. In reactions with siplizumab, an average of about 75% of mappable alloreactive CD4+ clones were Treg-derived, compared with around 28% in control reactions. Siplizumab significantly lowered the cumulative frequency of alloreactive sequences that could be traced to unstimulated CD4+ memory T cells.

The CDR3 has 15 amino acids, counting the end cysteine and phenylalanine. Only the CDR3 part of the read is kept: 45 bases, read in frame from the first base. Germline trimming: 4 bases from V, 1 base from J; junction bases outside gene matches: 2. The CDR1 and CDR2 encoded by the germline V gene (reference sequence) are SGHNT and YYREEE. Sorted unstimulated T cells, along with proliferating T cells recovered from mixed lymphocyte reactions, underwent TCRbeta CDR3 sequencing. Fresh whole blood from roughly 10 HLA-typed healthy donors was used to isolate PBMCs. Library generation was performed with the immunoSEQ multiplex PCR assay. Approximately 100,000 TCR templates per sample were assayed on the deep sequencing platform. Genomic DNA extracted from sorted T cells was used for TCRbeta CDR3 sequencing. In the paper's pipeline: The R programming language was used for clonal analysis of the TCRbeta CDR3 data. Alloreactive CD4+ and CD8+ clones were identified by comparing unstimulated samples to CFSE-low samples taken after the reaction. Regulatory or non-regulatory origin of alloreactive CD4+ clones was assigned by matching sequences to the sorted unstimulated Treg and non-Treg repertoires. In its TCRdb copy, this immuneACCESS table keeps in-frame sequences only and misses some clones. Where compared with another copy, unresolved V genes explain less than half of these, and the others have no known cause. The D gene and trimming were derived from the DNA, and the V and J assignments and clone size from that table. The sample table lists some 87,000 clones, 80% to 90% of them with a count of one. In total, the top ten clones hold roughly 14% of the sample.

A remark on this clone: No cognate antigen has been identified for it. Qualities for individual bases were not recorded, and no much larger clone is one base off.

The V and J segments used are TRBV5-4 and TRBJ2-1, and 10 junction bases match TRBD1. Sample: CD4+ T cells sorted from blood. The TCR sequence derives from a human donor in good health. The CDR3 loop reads CASSRQGASYNEQFF. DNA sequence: TGTGCCAGCAGCCGACAGGGGGCGTCCTACAATGAGCAGTTCTTC.